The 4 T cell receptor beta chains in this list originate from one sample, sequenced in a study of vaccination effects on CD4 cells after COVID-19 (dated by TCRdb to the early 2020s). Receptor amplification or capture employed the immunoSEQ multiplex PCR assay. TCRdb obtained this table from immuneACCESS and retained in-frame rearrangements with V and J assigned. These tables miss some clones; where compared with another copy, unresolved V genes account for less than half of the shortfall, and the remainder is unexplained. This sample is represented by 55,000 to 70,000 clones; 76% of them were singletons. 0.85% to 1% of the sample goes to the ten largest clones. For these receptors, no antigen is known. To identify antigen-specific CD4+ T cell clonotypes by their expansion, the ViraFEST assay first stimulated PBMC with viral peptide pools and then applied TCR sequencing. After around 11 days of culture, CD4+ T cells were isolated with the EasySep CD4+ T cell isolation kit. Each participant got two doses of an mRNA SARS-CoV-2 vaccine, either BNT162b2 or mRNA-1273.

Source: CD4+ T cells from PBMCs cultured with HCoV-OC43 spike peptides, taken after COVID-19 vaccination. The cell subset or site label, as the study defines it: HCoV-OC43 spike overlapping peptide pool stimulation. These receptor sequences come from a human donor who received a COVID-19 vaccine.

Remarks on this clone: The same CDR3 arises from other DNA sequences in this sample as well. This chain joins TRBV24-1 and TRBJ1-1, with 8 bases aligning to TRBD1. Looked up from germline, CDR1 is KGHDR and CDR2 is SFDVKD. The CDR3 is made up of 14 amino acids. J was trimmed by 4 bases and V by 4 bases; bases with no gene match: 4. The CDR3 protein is CATSERTGSTEAFF. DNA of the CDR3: TGTGCCACCAGTGAGCGGACAGGGTCCACTGAAGCTTTCTTT.

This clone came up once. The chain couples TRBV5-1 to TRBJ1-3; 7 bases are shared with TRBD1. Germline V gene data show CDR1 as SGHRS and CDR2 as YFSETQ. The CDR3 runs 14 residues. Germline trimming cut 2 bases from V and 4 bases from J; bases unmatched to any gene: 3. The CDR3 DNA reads TGCGCCAGCAGCTTCGGGGACAGAGGAAACACCATATATTTT. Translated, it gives CASSFGDRGNTIYF.

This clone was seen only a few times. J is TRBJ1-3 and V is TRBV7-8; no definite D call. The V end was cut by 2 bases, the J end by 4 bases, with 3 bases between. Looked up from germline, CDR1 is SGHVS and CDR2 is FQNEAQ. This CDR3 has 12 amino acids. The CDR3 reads CASSLIGNTIYF. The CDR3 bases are TGTGCCAGCAGCTTAATAGGAAACACCATATATTTT. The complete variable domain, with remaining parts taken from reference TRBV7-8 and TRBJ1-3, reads GAGVSQSPRYKVAKRGQDVALRCDPISGHVSLFWYQQALGQGPEFLTYFQNEAQLDKSGLPSDRFFAERPEGSVSTLKIQRTQQEDSAVYLCASSLIGNTIYFGEGSWLTVV.

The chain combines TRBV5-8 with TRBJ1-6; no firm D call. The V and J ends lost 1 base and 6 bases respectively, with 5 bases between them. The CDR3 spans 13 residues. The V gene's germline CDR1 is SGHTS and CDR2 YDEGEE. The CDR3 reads CASSLFPNSPLHF. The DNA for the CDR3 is TGTGCCAGCAGCTTGTTCCCTAATTCACCCCTCCACTTT. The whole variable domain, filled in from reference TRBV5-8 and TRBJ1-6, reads EAGVTQSPTHLIKTRGQQATLRCSPISGHTSVYWYQQALGLGLQFLLWYDEGEERNRGNFPPRFSGRQFPNYSSELNVNALELEDSALYLCASSLFPNSPLHFGNGTRLTVT.